One and the same sample provided the 16 T cell receptor beta chains below, sequenced in a study of T cell responses to AZD1222 COVID-19 vaccine. TCRdb keeps only in-frame clones here, not all; method: immunoSEQ multiplex PCR. The sample lists roughly 95,000 clones, more than 75% seen once, with less than 3.5% in the top ten. The sample was peripheral blood, taken on day 0 of AZD1222 vaccination. These receptors were collected from an adult in good health.

The genes are TRBV14 and TRBJ2-3, with D unclear. The V end was cut by 5 bases, the J end by 5 bases, with 8 bases between. Germline V lookup: CDR1 SGHDN, CDR2 FVKESK. This CDR3 spans 12 amino acids. CDR3 protein: CASSATQDTQYF. The CDR3 DNA is TGTGCCAGCAGCGCGACTCAAGATACGCAGTATTTT.

This clone occurred once. V usage is TRBV11-2 and J usage is TRBJ2-3, with TRBD1 matching over 7 bases. The CDR3 covers 15 residues. Germline CDR1 and CDR2: SGHAT and FQNNGV. After removal of 4 bases from V and 5 bases from J, the junction contained 9 bases not matched to a gene. The CDR3 protein is CASSSALRQGDTQYF. The CDR3 DNA is TGTGCCAGCAGCTCCGCTCTAAGACAGGGAGATACGCAGTATTTT. Using reference TRBV11-2 and TRBJ2-3 for the parts outside the CDR3, the full variable domain is EAGVAQSPRYKIIEKRQSVAFWCNPISGHATLYWYQQILGQGPKLLIQFQNNGVVDDSQLPKDRFSAERLKGVDSTLKIQPAKLEDSAVYLCASSSALRQGDTQYFGPGTRLTVL.

This sequence joins TRBV15 and TRBJ1-5; D is uncertain. V gave up 4 bases and J gave up 3 bases, with 16 bases separating them. Germline V lookup: CDR1 LNHNV, CDR2 YYDKDF (reference sequence). The CDR3 is 16 amino acids. CDR3 sequence (DNA): TGTGCCACCAGCACTTCCGCCATCTGGGCCAATCAGCCCCAGCATTTT. It encodes CATSTSAIWANQPQHF.

The V call is TRBV15, the J call TRBJ2-5, with D maybe TRBD1 (5 bases). The CDR3 runs 15 residues. Trimming took off 2 bases at V and 0 bases at J, with 10 bases between the two ends. Germline CDR1 is LNHNV and CDR2 is YYDKDF (reference sequence). CDR3 bases: TGTGCCACCAGCAGAAGCAGGGTCAACCAAGAGACCCAGTACTTC. Its translation is CATSRSRVNQETQYF.

The rearrangement links TRBV12-5 to TRBJ1-1; no definite D call. Germline loops: CDR1 LGHNT, CDR2 FRNRAP. The CDR3 extends over 13 amino acids. V was pared by 0 bases and J by 8 bases, with 10 bases between. The CDR3 here is CASGLVGRSEAFF. The CDR3 region has the DNA TGTGCTAGTGGTTTGGTGGGCAGAAGCGAAGCTTTCTTT.

The chain recombines TRBV7-3 with TRBJ2-3, with D possibly matching TRBD1 (5 bases). The germline gives CDR1 SGHTA, CDR2 FQGTGA. Trimming removed 2 bases at V and 0 bases at J, with 9 bases between. This CDR3 region has 15 residues. The CDR3 loop reads CASSLGAFSTDTQYF. As DNA, the CDR3 is TGTGCCAGCAGCTTAGGGGCGTTTAGCACAGATACGCAGTATTTT.

The chain carries TRBV2 and TRBJ1-3; the D is unclear. The V gene lost 7 bases and the J gene lost 0 bases, with 10 bases spanning the gap. Germline values: CDR1 SNHLY, CDR2 FYNNEI. This CDR3 contains 14 residues. The CDR3 region is CASNLGFSGNTIYF. CDR3 DNA sequence: TGTGCCAGCAATTTGGGTTTCTCTGGAAACACCATATATTTT.

The chain couples TRBV2 to TRBJ1-2; 8 bases fit TRBD1. Germline V CDR1 and CDR2: SNHLY, FYNNEI. The trim removed 4 bases at V and 14 bases at J, leaving 6 bases unmatched. The CDR3 totals 11 residues. CDR3 amino acids: CASSVRDRRTF. DNA of the CDR3: TGTGCCAGCAGTGTGCGGGACAGGCGGACCTTC.

The gene calls are TRBV5-1 and TRBJ1-2, with TRBD1 matching over 8 bases. This CDR3 has 15 residues. Trimming at V came to 1 base and at J to 5 bases, leaving 7 bases not matched to a gene. Germline CDR1 SGHRS, CDR2 YFSETQ. The CDR3 nucleotides are TGCGCCAGCAGCTTGCTGGGTCGACAGGGGTATGGCTACACCTTC. Residues: CASSLLGRQGYGYTF. Full variable domain (rest looked up from reference TRBV5-1 and TRBJ1-2): KAGVTQTPRYLIKTRGQQVTLSCSPISGHRSVSWYQQTPGQGLQFLFEYFSETQRNKGNFPGRFSGRQFSNSRSEMNVSTLELGDSALYLCASSLLGRQGYGYTFGSGTRLTVV.

V and J are TRBV7-9 and TRBJ1-1; D not resolved. The germline gives CDR1 SEHNR, CDR2 FQNEAQ (reference sequence). There are 14 residues in the CDR3. Trimming cost V 3 bases and J 3 bases, with 11 bases left between them. The CDR3 spells CASSFRTGYTEAFF. CDR3 nucleotide sequence: TGTGCCAGCAGCTTTCGTACGGGTTACACTGAAGCTTTCTTT.

V and J are TRBV18 and TRBJ1-2; 8 bases map to TRBD1. V trimming: 2 bases; J trimming: 9 bases; junction bases outside the gene matches: 11. Germline values: CDR1 KGHSH, CDR2 LQKENI. The length of the CDR3 is 15 residues. CDR3 loop: CASSPLQGDAGSYTF. Written as DNA, the CDR3 is TGTGCCAGCTCACCATTACAGGGGGACGCGGGCAGCTACACCTTC.

The rearrangement links TRBV7-2 to TRBJ2-7; 8 positions agree with TRBD2. The junction had 5 bases not matched to a gene; V was cut back by 2 bases and J by 5 bases. CDR1 is SGHTA, CDR2 FQGNSA, per germline. CDR3 length equals 14 residues. DNA of the CDR3: TGTGCCAGCAGCTTAAGCGGGAGTTTCAACGAGCAGTACTTC. As protein: CASSLSGSFNEQYF.

V and J are TRBV6-5 and TRBJ1-5, with D possibly matching TRBD1 (5 bases). The V end lost 6 bases, the J end lost 4 bases, and 10 bases lay between the germline ends. Germline V CDR1 and CDR2: MNHEY, SVGAGI. CDR3 length: 13 amino acids. In nucleotides, the CDR3 is TGTGCCAGCAGCCAGGGCCTGAATCAGCCCCAGCATTTT. Protein sequence: CASSQGLNQPQHF.

The V and J genes are TRBV6-2 or TRBV6-3 and TRBJ1-5; tentative D call: TRBD1 (6 bases). Trimming removed 6 bases at V and 0 bases at J, with 24 bases between. CDR3 length: 19 residues. Germline V gives CDR1 MNHEY, CDR2 SVGEGT. The CDR3 reads CASSFDGQGQEYSNQPQHF. In DNA, the CDR3 is TGTGCCAGCAGCTTCGACGGGCAGGGGCAAGAATATAGCAATCAGCCCCAGCATTTT.

The chain recombines TRBV19 with TRBJ2-1, with 7 bases aligning to TRBD1. Germline loops: CDR1 LNHDA, CDR2 SQIVND (reference sequence). CDR3 size: 16 residues. The V and J ends lost 3 bases and 3 bases, in that order; junction bases with no gene match: 8. The DNA of the CDR3 is TGTGCCAGTAGTATGGTGGGGACAGTTCTCTACAATGAGCAGTTCTTC. Protein sequence: CASSMVGTVLYNEQFF.

The J gene is TRBJ2-2, the V gene TRBV9; D remains ambiguous. The V end lost 0 bases, the J end lost 6 bases, and 9 bases lay between the germline ends. CDR3 length: 14 amino acids. Germline V gives CDR1 SGDLS, CDR2 YYNGEE. Written as DNA, the CDR3 is TGTGCCAGCAGCGTAGAGTCAGACCCCGGGGAGCTGTTTTTT. It encodes CASSVESDPGELFF.